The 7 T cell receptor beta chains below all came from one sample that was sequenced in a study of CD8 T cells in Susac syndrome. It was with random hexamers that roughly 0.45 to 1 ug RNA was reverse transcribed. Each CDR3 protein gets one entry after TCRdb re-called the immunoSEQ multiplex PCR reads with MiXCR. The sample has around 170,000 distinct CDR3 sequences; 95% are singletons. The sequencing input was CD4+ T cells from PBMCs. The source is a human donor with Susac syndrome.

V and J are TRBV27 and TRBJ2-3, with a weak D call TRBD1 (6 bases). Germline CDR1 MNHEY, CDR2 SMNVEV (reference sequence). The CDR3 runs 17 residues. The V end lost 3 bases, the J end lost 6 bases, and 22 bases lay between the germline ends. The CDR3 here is CASSFQTGRSSFDTQYF. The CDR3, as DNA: TGTGCCAGCAGTTTTCAAACAGGGAGATCATCTTTCGATACGCAGTATTTT.

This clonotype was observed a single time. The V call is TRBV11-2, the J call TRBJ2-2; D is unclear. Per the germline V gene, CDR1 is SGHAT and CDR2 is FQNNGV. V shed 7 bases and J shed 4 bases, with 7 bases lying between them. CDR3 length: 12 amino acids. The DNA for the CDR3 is TGTGCCAGCACCGTTTCCACCGGGGAGCTGTTTTTT. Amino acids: CASTVSTGELFF.

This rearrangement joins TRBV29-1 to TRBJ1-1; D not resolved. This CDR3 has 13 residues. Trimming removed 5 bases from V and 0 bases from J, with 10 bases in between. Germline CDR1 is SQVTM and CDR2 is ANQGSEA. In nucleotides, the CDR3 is TGCAGCGTTTCCGGACGGCTGAACACTGAAGCTTTCTTT. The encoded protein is CSVSGRLNTEAFF.

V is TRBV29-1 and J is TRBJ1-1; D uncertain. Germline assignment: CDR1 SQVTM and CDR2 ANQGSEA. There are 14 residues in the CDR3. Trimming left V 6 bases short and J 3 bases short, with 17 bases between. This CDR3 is CSVLGRLSDTEAFF. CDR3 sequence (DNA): TGCAGCGTCCTAGGACGCCTTTCGGACACTGAAGCTTTCTTT.

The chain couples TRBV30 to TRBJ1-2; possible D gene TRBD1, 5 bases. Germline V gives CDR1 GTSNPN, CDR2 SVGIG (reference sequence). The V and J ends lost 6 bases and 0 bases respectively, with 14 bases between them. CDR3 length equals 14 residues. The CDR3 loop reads CACQTDTANYGYTF. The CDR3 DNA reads TGTGCCTGCCAGACAGACACAGCTAACTATGGCTACACCTTC.

CDR3 region: CSARGEQGWDEQYF. As DNA, the CDR3 is TGCAGTGCTAGAGGGGAACAGGGTTGGGACGAGCAGTACTTC. The rearrangement joins TRBV20-1 to TRBJ2-7; TRBD1 might be the D (6 bases). Trimming pared 1 base from V and 5 bases from J, leaving 15 bases between. The CDR3 loop spans 14 amino acids. Germline-derived CDR1 and CDR2 are DFQATT and SNEGSKA (reference sequence).

CDR3 amino acids: CASSLATEKLFF. The DNA of the CDR3 is TGTGCCAGCAGTTTAGCGACCGAAAAACTGTTTTTT. The rearrangement links TRBV12-3 or TRBV12-4 to TRBJ1-4; D not resolved. The CDR3 consists of 12 residues. V lost 0 bases, J lost 8 bases, and 4 bases lay in between.